This TCR beta chain was sequenced for a study of blood T cell repertoires in COVID-19. Study context: Collection of acute and convalescent COVID-19 samples took place in the United States, Italy and Spain. T cells, B-cell-depleted T cells, or PBMCs provided the cDNA or gDNA that served as material.

Authors' analysis steps: Reference gene primer amplification gave nucleated cell count estimates. Repertoires were generated with immunoSEQ multiplex PCR, while TCRdb's copy carries only in-frame clones and drops some. V and J calls and clone size are copied from that table; D and trimming were computed from the DNA. The table includes about 330,000 clones, approximately 89% detected once. V lost 5 bases and J lost 11, with 19 bases in between. Per germline, CDR1 SGHRS and CDR2 YFSETQ. The CDR3 consists of 13 residues. The chain links TRBV5-1 to TRBJ2-5, with D possibly being TRBD1 (5 bases). Material: PBMCs or T cells enriched from blood (not recorded which). The source is a woman aged 25 to 39 who had recovered from COVID-19. In DNA, the CDR3 is TGCGCCAGCAGTTACGACCTGAGAGACAGACAGTACTTC. It is translated as CASSYDLRDRQYF.